This T cell receptor beta chain was recovered during a study of T cells in Graves' hyperthyroidism and ophthalmopathy. Findings and limits, study-wide: Ophthalmopathy stood apart from stable hyperthyroidism in a 13 V-J model. A median about 7 months before onset, the model predicted ophthalmopathy. Appearing also in blood were most of the thyroid clonotypes expanded above 0.001.

With respect to this clonotype: Antigen: not known. A much larger clone differs by one base, so this may be a read error.

TCR beta CDR3 region amplification was performed from RNA transcripts. Researchers ran a first-round RT-PCR on the TCR CDR3 using the HTBI primer set. TCRdb reprocessed the multiplex PCR reads via MiXCR and lists one record per CDR3 protein. The sample lists around 660,000 distinct CDR3 sequences, just under 45% occurring once. The sequencing sample was made of peripheral blood or thyroid tissue (not recorded which). The receptor was derived from an adult man with Graves' disease, either hyperthyroidism or ophthalmopathy (not recorded which).

DNA for the CDR3: TGTGGCAGTAGGGACCTCGGGGTTAGCAATCAGCCCCAGCATTTT. Its protein is CGSRDLGVSNQPQHF. J is TRBJ1-5 and V is TRBV19; D perhaps matches TRBD1 (5 bases). Looked up from germline, CDR1 is LNHDA and CDR2 is SQIVND (reference sequence). The CDR3 runs 15 residues.